This T cell receptor beta chain came from a study of prognosis after radiotherapy for stage I lung cancer. Findings and caveats of the study: Lower post-radiation Shannon entropy was seen in patients who went on to develop distant metastases. Unique TCR clone counts went down once patients had stereotactic body radiation therapy, median around 10,000 versus 6,900. As reported, TRBV and TRBJ gene usage differed between patients who had metastases and those who did not.

Two-round multiplex PCR amplified TCR beta CDR3 from genomic DNA. The use of primers specific to each TRBV and TRBJ gene characterized first-round PCR. TCRdb reprocessed the multiplex PCR reads with MiXCR, giving one entry per CDR3 protein. Among around 15,000 distinct CDR3 sequences listed, less than 55% were seen once. This clonotype was observed at least ten times. Antigen specificity is unknown. CDR1 and CDR2 from the germline V gene are SGHTA and FQGTGA. This CDR3 spans 15 amino acids. V shed 5 bases and J shed 5 bases, with 17 bases lying between them. Sample: PBMCs, taken before or after stereotactic body radiation therapy (not recorded which). The TCR was taken from a donor aged 50 or older with non-small cell lung cancer. The chain links TRBV7-3 to TRBJ2-3; no reliable D call. As DNA, the CDR3 is TGTGCCAGCAGCCCTGGGTTTGGGGTCCAAGATACGCAGTATTTT. It translates to CASSPGFGVQDTQYF.